The 2 T cell receptor beta chains in this list originate from one sample, sequenced in a study of a mutant IDH1 vaccine in newly diagnosed glioma. Time point: week 35, safety follow-up. Each dose delivered 300 ug of mutant IDH1 20-mer peptide subcutaneously with imiquimod. Some clones are missing from TCRdb's copy, which holds only in-frame ones; the method was immunoSEQ multiplex PCR. This sample yields approximately 31,000 clones, of which roughly four fifths are seen a single time; 6% to 7.5% belongs to the top ten. These TCRs are of unknown antigen specificity. The material was PBMCs, obtained from a glioma patient whose treatment included an IDH1 peptide vaccine. The origin of the receptors is a woman under 30 with glioma.

The chain combines TRBV15 with TRBJ2-5, with 10 bases identical to TRBD2. V dropped 6 bases and J dropped 2; count of bases not matched to a gene: 9. CDR1 and CDR2 from the germline V gene are LNHNV and YYDKDF (reference sequence). The CDR3 is 16 amino acids. The CDR3 here is CATSKQVAGGQETQYF. The CDR3 nucleotides read TGTGCCACCAGTAAGCAGGTAGCGGGAGGTCAAGAGACCCAGTACTTC.

The V gene is TRBV5-1, the J gene TRBJ2-1, with D perhaps matching TRBD1 or TRBD2 (7 bases each). Trimming cost V 4 bases and J 7 bases, with 15 bases left between them. The CDR3 length is 14 residues. CDR1 SGHRS and CDR2 YFSETQ come from the germline V gene. The chain's CDR3 is CASSLTQGGNEQFF. In DNA, the CDR3 is TGCGCCAGCAGCCTGACCCAGGGGGGGAATGAGCAGTTCTTC.